This T cell receptor beta chain is from a study of CD4 T cells in relation to SARS-CoV-2 and coronaviruses. The unexposed donors gave CD4+ T cells in about 2010-2019, prior to COVID-19. Isolation of CD4+ T cells took place after roughly nine days in culture. Unexposed-donor CD4+ T cells were probed with SARS-CoV-2 S/N and four cold-coronavirus spikes, cells permitting. As concerns this clone: Its antigen remains unknown.

Measured with immunoSEQ multiplex PCR; TCRdb has only the in-frame clones, and not every one. Among about 26,000 clones listed, 75% to 80% were seen once. Germline values: CDR1 MNHEY, CDR2 SVGAGI. The CDR3 runs 14 residues. Trimming cost V 5 bases and J 3 bases; bases outside gene matches: 4. Sequences were obtained from CD4+ T cells from PBMCs, cultured in vitro. This clonotype originated in a human donor in good health. The chain joins TRBV6-5 to TRBJ1-5; 7 positions agree with TRBD1. CDR3 protein: CASSPDRSNQPQHF. The CDR3 bases are TGTGCCAGCAGTCCGGACAGGTCCAATCAGCCCCAGCATTTT.